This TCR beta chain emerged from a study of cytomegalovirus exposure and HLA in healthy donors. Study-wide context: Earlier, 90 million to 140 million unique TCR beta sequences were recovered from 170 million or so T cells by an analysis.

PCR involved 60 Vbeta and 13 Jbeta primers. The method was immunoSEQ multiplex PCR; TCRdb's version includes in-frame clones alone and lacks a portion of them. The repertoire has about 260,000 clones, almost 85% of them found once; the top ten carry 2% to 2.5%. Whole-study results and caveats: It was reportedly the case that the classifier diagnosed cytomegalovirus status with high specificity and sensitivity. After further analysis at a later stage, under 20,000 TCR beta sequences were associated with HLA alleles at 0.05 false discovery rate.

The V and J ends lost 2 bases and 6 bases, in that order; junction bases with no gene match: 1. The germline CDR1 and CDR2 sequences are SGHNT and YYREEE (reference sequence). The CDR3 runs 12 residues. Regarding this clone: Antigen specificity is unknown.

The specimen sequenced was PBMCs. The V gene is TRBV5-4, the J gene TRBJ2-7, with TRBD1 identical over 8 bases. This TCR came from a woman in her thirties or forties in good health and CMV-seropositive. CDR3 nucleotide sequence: TGTGCCAGCAGCTTCGACAGGGGCGAGCAGTACTTC. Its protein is CASSFDRGEQYF.